This T cell receptor beta chain stems from a study of human T cells and chemical hapten exposure. Looking at the study overall: TCR yields per sample varied mostly from small pooled library volume differences.

This clonotype was observed at least ten times. Using its own MiXCR run on the RACE reads, TCRdb lists one record per CDR3 protein. Of 75,000 to 90,000 distinct CDR3 sequences detected, about 8% appear once; the ten largest clones hold about 1.4%. The time point denotes: patch test 1, 2 weeks after DPC sensitization. Treatment here: therapeutic diphenylcyclopropenone sensitization with weekly scalp DPC. This CDR3 region has 12 residues. Deletions cut 5 bases from V and 1 base from J, with 7 bases between. CDR1 is DFQATT and CDR2 is SNEGSKA in the germline V gene (reference sequence). The starting material was whole blood, obtained in connection with sensitization to the hapten diphenylcyclopropenone (DPC). This chain joins TRBV20-1 and TRBJ2-3; the D is unclear. The TCR was taken from a woman in her 30s with alopecia areata. Some clones in this sample may be carry-over from other donors' samples. CDR3 amino acids: CSALRGTDTQYF. The CDR3 bases are TGCAGTGCTCTGCGTGGCACAGATACGCAGTATTTT.